The clone carrying this T cell receptor beta chain has a handful of counts. This CDR3 has 15 residues. The germline CDR1 and CDR2 sequences are SGHTA and FQGNSA. The V and J ends lost 6 bases and 2 bases, in that order; junction bases with no gene match: 10. The source of the sample is a study of T-cell reconstitution after alpha-beta-depleted transplantation in children. Molecular barcoding with unique molecular identifiers was used for the TCRbeta library. MiXCR, run by TCRdb on the PCR reads, gives a single entry per CDR3 protein. The sample lists over 400,000 distinct CDR3 sequences; around 13% were seen once.

The material sequenced was PBMCs from the stem cell graft donor, taken from the stem cell graft. The rearrangement links TRBV7-2 to TRBJ2-7; 7 positions match TRBD2. The sequence came from a human donor who donated a stem cell graft to a child with combined immunodeficiency. The CDR3 sequence is CASRKGVRGAYEQYF. In DNA, the CDR3 is TGTGCCAGCAGGAAAGGGGTCCGGGGGGCCTACGAGCAGTACTTC.